Included here is one T cell receptor (beta chain) sequence, with context. The antigen is undetermined. The germline CDR1 and CDR2 sequences are SQVTM and ANQGSEA. Trimming cost V 7 bases and J 9 bases, with 16 bases left between them. This CDR3 comprises 12 residues. These data belong to a study of CD8 T cells in ankylosing spondylitis. Study-wide results and caveats: Significantly higher representation of disease-linked clones was reported for matched ankylosing spondylitis synovial fluid. Ankylosing spondylitis blood seemed to carry a telltale TCR beta motif made of under ten highly homologous variants. Disease-associated clonotypes exhibited CD8+ identity and were relatively infrequent in peripheral blood.

Quantitative molecular-barcoded 5'-RACE generated the TCR beta libraries. TCRdb used MiXCR to reprocess the 5' RACE reads, holding one entry per CDR3 protein. The repertoire holds a few hundred thousand distinct CDR3 sequences, with around 17% as singletons. What was sequenced was blood, either unsorted or a sorted T cell fraction (not recorded which). The rearrangement uses TRBV29-1 and TRBJ2-1; D unclear. The receptor's source is a male donor with ankylosing spondylitis. This CDR3 reads CSAASKVAEQFF. The CDR3 DNA reads as TGCAGCGCTGCCTCTAAGGTCGCTGAGCAGTTCTTC.